The 31 T cell receptor beta chains below come from one sample, sequenced in a study of T cells in Graves' hyperthyroidism and ophthalmopathy. What was amplified from RNA transcripts were TCR beta CDR3 regions. The HTBI primer set was used in a first-round RT-PCR of the TCR CDR3. One entry per CDR3 protein results from TCRdb running MiXCR on the multiplex PCR reads. The repertoire holds around 580,000 distinct CDR3 sequences, with about 43% as singletons. Sequenced: peripheral blood or thyroid tissue (not recorded which). These TCRs come from a woman younger than 30 with Graves' hyperthyroidism.

The chain is built from TRBV19 and TRBJ2-7, with D possibly TRBD1 on 5 matching bases. V lost 6 bases to trimming and J lost 0 bases, with 9 bases between them. The CDR3 sequence is 13 residues long. From germline, CDR1 is LNHDA and CDR2 SQIVND (reference sequence). The CDR3 nucleotides are TGTGCCAGTAGGACAGAGAGCTCCTACGAGCAGTACTTC. As protein: CASRTESSYEQYF.

In this sample, this clonotype turned up many times. The rearrangement uses TRBV13 and TRBJ2-2, with D possibly matching TRBD2 (6 bases). Trimming pared 0 bases from V and 6 bases from J, leaving 8 bases between. There are 14 residues in the CDR3. Looked up from germline, CDR1 is PRHDT and CDR2 is FYEKMQ (reference sequence). CDR3 residues: CASSLGSSAGELFF. The CDR3 DNA reads TGTGCCAGCAGCTTAGGCTCTAGCGCCGGGGAGCTGTTTTTT.

This clonotype was seen ten or more times. The chain couples TRBV19 to TRBJ2-7; 9 bases align to TRBD2. V shed 2 bases and J 3 bases; nucleotides not matched to a gene: 5. Germline CDR1 LNHDA, CDR2 SQIVND (reference sequence). CDR3 length equals 15 residues. The CDR3 bases are TGTGCCAGTAGTATATTGGCTAGCGGGGTCTACGAGCAGTACTTC. It encodes CASSILASGVYEQYF.

CDR3 sequence reads: CASSPPTASTEAFF. CDR3 nucleotide sequence: TGTGCCAGCTCACCACCGACAGCGTCCACTGAAGCTTTCTTT. The gene calls are TRBV18 and TRBJ1-1, with D maybe TRBD1 (5 bases). Germline CDR1 and CDR2: KGHSH and LQKENI. Trimming shortened V by 0 bases and J by 4 bases, and 9 bases separated the two germline ends. This CDR3 has 14 amino acids.

This chain uses TRBV29-1 with TRBJ2-5; 7 nucleotides agree with TRBD1. Losses at the gene ends were 7 bases for V and 1 base for J; bases not matched to a gene: 3. Per germline, CDR1 SQVTM and CDR2 ANQGSEA. The CDR3 contains 12 residues. The CDR3 nucleotides are TGCAGCGAACGGACAGGCCAAGAGACCCAGTACTTC. Amino acid sequence: CSERTGQETQYF.

This clonotype was seen a few times. The chain recombines TRBV24-1 with TRBJ1-4; D perhaps matches TRBD1 (5 bases). The CDR3 has 14 amino acids. Trimming pared 7 bases from V and 0 bases from J, leaving 8 bases between. Germline V gene sequence: CDR1 KGHDR, CDR2 SFDVKD. The CDR3 DNA is TGTGCCACCAGCCAAGGGGCAACTAATGAAAAACTGTTTTTT. It is translated as CATSQGATNEKLFF.

To note about this clonotype: No conserved phenylalanine or tryptophan ends this CDR3, so it is likely a read error. V gene TRBV30 combines with J gene TRBJ1-3; D is unclear. Trimming removed 3 bases at V and 2 bases at J, with 5 bases between. Per germline, CDR1 GTSNPN and CDR2 SVGIG (reference sequence). This CDR3 is 12 amino acids long. The CDR3 nucleotides read TGTGCCTGGAGCGAGCCTGGAAACACCATATATCTC. Protein sequence: CAWSEPGNTIYL.

The chain combines TRBV27 with TRBJ1-4, with D unclear. The CDR3 spans 13 residues. Germline V CDR1 and CDR2: MNHEY, SMNVEV (reference sequence). V lost 8 bases and J lost 5, with 12 bases in between. CDR3 region: CASRLVPNEKLFF. CDR3 in DNA: TGTGCCAGCCGATTGGTCCCGAATGAAAAACTGTTTTTT.

The chain combines TRBV7-2 with TRBJ2-5; 7 bases fit TRBD1. The CDR3 totals 14 residues. Germline loops: CDR1 SGHTA, CDR2 FQGNSA. The CDR3 loop reads CARQQGSGRETQYF. As DNA, the CDR3 is TGTGCTAGGCAACAGGGGTCTGGCCGAGAGACCCAGTACTTC.

This clonotype was seen many times. The chain is built from TRBV2 and TRBJ2-2; perhaps TRBD2 as D (5 bases). This CDR3 has 14 amino acids. Germline lookup yields CDR1 SNHLY and CDR2 FYNNEI. V shed 7 bases and J shed 2 bases, with 11 bases lying between them. The CDR3 bases are TGTGCCAGCATAAGAGCGGCTAACACCGGGGAGCTGTTTTTT. Protein: CASIRAANTGELFF.

The chain combines TRBV29-1 with TRBJ1-5; D perhaps matches TRBD1 (5 bases). V lost 4 bases, J lost 4 bases, and 14 bases lay in between. Per germline, CDR1 SQVTM and CDR2 ANQGSEA. This CDR3 has 14 amino acids. CDR3 nucleotides: TGCAGCGTTGTTTCCGGGGCACTTAATCAGCCCCAGCATTTT. It yields the protein CSVVSGALNQPQHF. The entire variable domain, with the rest obtained from reference TRBV29-1 and TRBJ1-5, is as follows: SAVISQKPSRDICQRGTSLTIQCQVDSQVTMMFWYRQQPGQSLTLIATANQGSEATYESGFVIDKFPISRPNLTFSTLTVSNMSPEDSSIYLCSVVSGALNQPQHFGDGTRLSIL.

To note about this clonotype: A junction boundary mismatches the germline segment, possibly from a read error. The chain recombines TRBV2 with TRBJ1-4; D ambiguous. Germline CDR1 reads SNHLY; CDR2 reads FYNNEI. This CDR3 region has 8 residues. This chain's CDR3 is CASSEMGF. The CDR3 DNA follows: TGTGCCAGCAGTGAAATGGGTTTT. Full variable domain (remainder filled in from reference TRBV2 and TRBJ1-4): EPEVTQTPSHQVTQMGQEVILRCVPISNHLYFYWYRQILGQKVEFLVSFYNNEISEKSEIFDDQFSVERPDGSNFTLKIRSTKLEDSAMYFCASSEMGFGSGTQLSVL.

This clonotype was detected many times. The chain uses TRBV20-1 and TRBJ1-3; a weak D match, TRBD1 (5 bases). Trimming left V 0 bases short and J 4 bases short, with 13 bases between. The germline V gene has CDR1 DFQATT and CDR2 SNEGSKA (reference sequence). CDR3 length equals 15 residues. DNA for the CDR3: TGCAGTGCTAGAGATTGGGGGGGATCCGGAAACACCATATATTTT. Translated: CSARDWGGSGNTIYF.

This clonotype was recorded a few times. This sequence joins TRBV27 and TRBJ1-1, with D perhaps matching TRBD1 (5 bases). The CDR3 consists of 15 residues. Germline V CDR1 and CDR2: MNHEY, SMNVEV (reference sequence). V shed 3 bases and J shed 2 bases, with 13 bases lying between them. As DNA, the CDR3 is TGTGCCAGCAGTTTGGGGGTAGGTTTAAACACTGAAGCTTTCTTT. This codes for CASSLGVGLNTEAFF.

V and J are TRBV29-1 and TRBJ2-5, with a possible D match to TRBD1 (6 bases). CDR3 length equals 15 residues. Looked up from germline, CDR1 is SQVTM and CDR2 is ANQGSEA. V lost 4 bases and J lost 5, with 20 bases in between. The CDR3 region has the DNA TGCAGCGTTGCTCTCATGTGGGGGCATGGGGAGACCCAGTACTTC. Translating gives CSVALMWGHGETQYF.

This clonotype was found many times. J is TRBJ2-5 and V is TRBV5-1; 8 positions match TRBD2. The CDR3 contains 15 residues. V lost 4 bases, J lost 5 bases, and 10 bases stayed unmatched. Germline V gene data show CDR1 as SGHRS and CDR2 as YFSETQ. Written as DNA, the CDR3 is TGCGCCAGCAGCCCGGGACTAGGGACATTGGAGACCCAGTACTTC. As protein: CASSPGLGTLETQYF.

Only a few counts were recorded for this clonotype. The gene calls are TRBV5-1 and TRBJ2-7, with 10 bases lining up with TRBD1. The CDR3 runs to 17 residues. Trimming at V came to 0 bases and at J to 4 bases, leaving 10 bases not matched to a gene. CDR1 and CDR2 from the germline V gene are SGHRS and YFSETQ. CDR3 DNA sequence: TGCGCCAGCAGCTTGGAGGTCGGGGGACAGGGGTCATACGAGCAGTACTTC. This gives the protein CASSLEVGGQGSYEQYF.

This clonotype was counted many times. V and J are TRBV13 and TRBJ2-7, with 10 bases matching TRBD1. Trimming cost V 5 bases and J 5 bases; bases outside gene matches: 9. From germline, CDR1 is PRHDT and CDR2 FYEKMQ (reference sequence). This CDR3 has 15 residues. The chain's CDR3 is CASSRAGTGVNEQYF. CDR3 sequence (DNA): TGTGCCAGCAGCAGAGCCGGGACAGGGGTTAACGAGCAGTACTTC.

This clonotype occurred many times. The V and J genes are TRBV7-9 and TRBJ2-6, with 7 bases lining up with TRBD1. The CDR3 spans 17 residues. The ends lost 0 bases at V and 2 bases at J; junction bases unmatched: 4. The germline V gene encodes CDR1 SEHNR and CDR2 FQNEAQ (reference sequence). CDR3 residues: CASSLAFQGAGANVLTF. The CDR3 DNA reads as TGTGCCAGCAGCTTAGCGTTTCAGGGGGCTGGGGCCAACGTCCTGACTTTC.

About this clonotype itself: This may come from a read error, since a much larger clone is one base off. The chain is built from TRBV5-4 and TRBJ2-7; 14 bases map to TRBD2. The CDR3 runs to 17 residues. The germline V gene has CDR1 SGHNT and CDR2 YYREEE (reference sequence). With V trimmed by 4 bases and J by 5 bases, 11 bases remained unmatched. The CDR3 region is CASSLGTSGSLRDEQYF. The CDR3 DNA sequence: TGTGCCAGCAGCCTTGGGACTAGCGGGAGTCTACGTGACGAGCAGTACTTC.

The genes are TRBV6-5 and TRBJ1-6, with 11 bases aligning to TRBD1. The CDR3 has 15 amino acids. Germline loops: CDR1 MNHEY, CDR2 SVGAGI. V was pared by 6 bases and J by 8 bases, with 6 bases of the junction left unmatched. The CDR3 DNA follows: TGTGCCAGCAGGGGGGGACAGGGGGTTTATTCACCCCTCCACTTT. As protein: CASRGGQGVYSPLHF.

J is TRBJ2-7 and V is TRBV7-3; D perhaps matches TRBD1 (6 bases). The J call may not be correct, given that the DNA end is closer to TRBJ2-5. The CDR3 totals 17 residues. Germline V lookup: CDR1 SGHTA, CDR2 FQGTGA. The CDR3 is CASSYSGGRGCQETQYF. The CDR3, as DNA: TGTGCCAGCAGTTACTCTGGGGGCCGAGGGTGCCAAGAGACCCAGTACTTC.

The chain combines TRBV19 with TRBJ2-5; unclear D gene. The CDR3 sequence is 13 residues long. Germline loops: CDR1 LNHDA, CDR2 SQIVND (reference sequence). The ends were cut back, 5 bases at V and 11 bases at J, with 18 bases in the middle. The CDR3 nucleotides are TGTGCCAGTAGTCGCGGACCCTACAATGAGCAGTACTTC. Protein product: CASSRGPYNEQYF.

The CDR3 here is CSVGSPGRVVELQHF. The CDR3 nucleotides read TGCAGCGTTGGTTCCCCGGGCAGGGTGGTGGAGCTCCAGCATTTT. The chain couples TRBV29-1 to TRBJ1-5, with D maybe TRBD1 (5 bases). This CDR3 has 15 amino acids. The V and J ends lost 4 bases and 12 bases respectively, with 25 bases between them. CDR1 and CDR2 from the germline V gene are SQVTM and ANQGSEA.

This clonotype occurred a few times. The genes are TRBV15 and TRBJ1-5; 7 nucleotides line up with TRBD1. V shed 0 bases and J 4 bases; nucleotides not matched to a gene: 3. Germline V CDR1 and CDR2: LNHNV, YYDKDF (reference sequence). The CDR3 loop spans 15 amino acids. CDR3 protein: CATSRDQGGNQPQHF. In nucleotides, the CDR3 is TGTGCCACCAGCAGAGATCAGGGGGGGAATCAGCCCCAGCATTTT.

This sequence joins TRBV20-1 and TRBJ2-5, with 9 bases that match TRBD2. The germline CDR1 and CDR2 sequences are DFQATT and SNEGSKA (reference sequence). Trimming cost V 3 bases and J 1 base; bases outside gene matches: 9. This CDR3 has 16 residues. CDR3 residues: CSASRLAGTIQETQYF. DNA for the CDR3: TGCAGTGCTAGTCGCCTAGCGGGGACCATCCAAGAGACCCAGTACTTC.

This rearrangement joins TRBV12-3 or TRBV12-4 to TRBJ2-7; 11 positions agree with TRBD2. J gave up 6 bases and V 1 base, and 5 bases lay outside the gene matches. The CDR3 length is 15 residues. In DNA, the CDR3 is TGTGCCAGCAGTTTAGGGGCTAGCGGGGGGATCGAGCAGTACTTC. It encodes CASSLGASGGIEQYF.

A word on this clonotype: A single base separates this from a much larger clone, so it may be a read error. The V gene is TRBV12-3 or TRBV12-4, the J gene TRBJ2-7; the D is unclear. V was trimmed by 4 bases and J by 6 bases, leaving 16 bases between them. This CDR3 is 14 amino acids long. The CDR3 bases are TGTGCCAGCAGTTCAACCGGTTCCGGGTGCGAGCAGTACTTC. Protein sequence: CASSSTGSGCEQYF.

The table lists this clonotype with many counts. This chain joins TRBV15 and TRBJ2-5; 9 nucleotides line up with TRBD2. The trim removed 3 bases at V and 5 bases at J, leaving 1 base unmatched. Germline V gives CDR1 LNHNV, CDR2 YYDKDF (reference sequence). The CDR3 covers 13 residues. The CDR3 DNA reads TGTGCCACCAGCAGTAGCGGGAGCGAGACCCAGTACTTC. This sequence encodes CATSSSGSETQYF.

V and J are TRBV12-3 or TRBV12-4 and TRBJ1-1, with a tentative D call TRBD1 (6 bases). This CDR3 is built from 17 residues. The germline V and J ends were trimmed by 4 bases and 3 bases, with 21 bases remaining between them. The CDR3 region is CASSSAGTILWDTEAFF. The CDR3 DNA is TGTGCCAGCAGTTCAGCGGGGACAATCTTGTGGGACACTGAAGCTTTCTTT.

The J gene is TRBJ2-5, the V gene TRBV2; D might be TRBD2 (6 bases). V lost 4 bases and J 2 bases, leaving 20 bases between the germline ends. Germline V gives CDR1 SNHLY, CDR2 FYNNEI. The CDR3 covers 17 residues. CDR3 nucleotide sequence: TGTGCCAGCAGTGCTTTAAGCCAAGGAGGGCCTCAAGAGACCCAGTACTTC. It specifies CASSALSQGGPQETQYF.